This TCR beta chain was sequenced in a study of T cells in Graves' hyperthyroidism and ophthalmopathy. At the level of the study: Prior to any treatment, at the point of initial diagnosis, peripheral blood was collected.

Note on this clonotype: Possible read error: a much larger clone is one base away.

Each diagnosis drew on symptoms, thyroxine, TRAb, thyroid ultrasound and orbital computed tomography findings. Fresh peripheral blood, about 9.3 ml, yielded the PBMCs. Germline CDR1 and CDR2: SNHLY and FYNNEI. V lost 5 bases and J lost 4, with 21 bases in between. This CDR3 spans 18 amino acids. Regions amplified from RNA transcripts were the TCR beta CDR3 regions. HTBI primers drove first-round RT-PCR of the TCR CDR3. Via MiXCR, TCRdb re-called the multiplex PCR reads, giving one row per CDR3 protein. The sample has 300,000 to 450,000 distinct CDR3 sequences; just under 15% are singletons. The sequenced material came from blood. The chain joins TRBV2 to TRBJ1-6; a weak D match, TRBD1 (6 bases). The source of this sequence is a woman in her 30s with Graves' hyperthyroidism. This chain's CDR3 is CASSRPQGSETYNSPLHF. The CDR3 DNA sequence: TGTGCCAGCAGTCGTCCACAGGGATCTGAGACTTATAATTCACCCCTCCACTTT.